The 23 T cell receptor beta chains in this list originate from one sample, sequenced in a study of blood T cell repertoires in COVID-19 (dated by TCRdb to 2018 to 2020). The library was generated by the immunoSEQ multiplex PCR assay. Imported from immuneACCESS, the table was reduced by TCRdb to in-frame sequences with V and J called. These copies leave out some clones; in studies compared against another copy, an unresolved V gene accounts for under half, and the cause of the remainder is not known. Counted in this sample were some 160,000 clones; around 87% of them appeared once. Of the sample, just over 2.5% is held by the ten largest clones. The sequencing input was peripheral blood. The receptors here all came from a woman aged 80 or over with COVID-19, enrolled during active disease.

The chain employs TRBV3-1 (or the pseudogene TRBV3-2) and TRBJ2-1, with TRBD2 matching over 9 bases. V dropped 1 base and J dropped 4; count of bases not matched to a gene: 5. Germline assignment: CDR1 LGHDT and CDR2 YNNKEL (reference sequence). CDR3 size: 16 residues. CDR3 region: CASSQVPSGGYNEQFF. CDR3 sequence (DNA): TGTGCCAGCAGCCAAGTACCCAGCGGGGGGTACAATGAGCAGTTCTTC.

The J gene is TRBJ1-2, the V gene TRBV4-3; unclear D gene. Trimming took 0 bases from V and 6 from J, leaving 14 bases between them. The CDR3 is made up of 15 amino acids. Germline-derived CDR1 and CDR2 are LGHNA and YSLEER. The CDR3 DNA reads TGCGCCAGCAGCCAAGAGCACCCAAGCAGGAATGGCTACACCTTC. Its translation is CASSQEHPSRNGYTF.

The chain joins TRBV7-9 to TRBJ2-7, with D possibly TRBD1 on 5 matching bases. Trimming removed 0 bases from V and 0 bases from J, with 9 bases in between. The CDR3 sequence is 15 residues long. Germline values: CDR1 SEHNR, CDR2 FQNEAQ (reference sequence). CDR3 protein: CASSLAGAGSYEQYF. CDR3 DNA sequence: TGTGCCAGCAGCTTAGCTGGGGCAGGCTCCTACGAGCAGTACTTC.

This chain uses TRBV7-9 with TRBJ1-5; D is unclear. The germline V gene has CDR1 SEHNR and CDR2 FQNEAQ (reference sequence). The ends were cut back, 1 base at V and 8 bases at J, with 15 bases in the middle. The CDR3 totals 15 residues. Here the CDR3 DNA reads TGTGCCAGCAGCTTAGGAGCGTCGTGGTCGGAGCCCCAGCATTTT. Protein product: CASSLGASWSEPQHF.

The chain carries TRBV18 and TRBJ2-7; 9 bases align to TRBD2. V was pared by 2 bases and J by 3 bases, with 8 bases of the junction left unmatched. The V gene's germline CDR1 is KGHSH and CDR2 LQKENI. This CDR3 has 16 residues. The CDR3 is CASSPFGASGNYEQYF. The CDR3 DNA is TGTGCCAGCTCACCATTCGGGGCTAGCGGGAACTACGAGCAGTACTTC.

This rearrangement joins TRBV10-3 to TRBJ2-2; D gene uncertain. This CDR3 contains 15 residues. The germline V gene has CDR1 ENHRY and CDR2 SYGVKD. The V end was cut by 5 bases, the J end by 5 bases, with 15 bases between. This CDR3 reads CAISYTGEATGELFF. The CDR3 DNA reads TGTGCCATCAGTTACACCGGAGAGGCAACCGGGGAGCTGTTTTTT.

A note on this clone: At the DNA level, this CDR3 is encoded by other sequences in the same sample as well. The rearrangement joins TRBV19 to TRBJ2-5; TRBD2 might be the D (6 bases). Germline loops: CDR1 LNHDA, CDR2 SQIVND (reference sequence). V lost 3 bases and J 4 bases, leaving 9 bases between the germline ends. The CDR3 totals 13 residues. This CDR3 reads CASSIYGRETQYF. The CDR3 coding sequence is TGTGCCAGTAGTATCTACGGGAGAGAGACCCAGTACTTC.

The CDR3 sequence: CASSSQGANTEAFF. The CDR3 coding sequence is TGTGCCAGCAGCTCTCAGGGGGCGAACACTGAAGCTTTCTTT. The V gene is TRBV7-2, the J gene TRBJ1-1; 8 nucleotides agree with TRBD1. The CDR3 consists of 14 residues. The J segment lost 1 base and the V segment lost 4 bases, leaving 2 bases of the junction unmatched. In germline, CDR1 is SGHTA, CDR2 FQGNSA.

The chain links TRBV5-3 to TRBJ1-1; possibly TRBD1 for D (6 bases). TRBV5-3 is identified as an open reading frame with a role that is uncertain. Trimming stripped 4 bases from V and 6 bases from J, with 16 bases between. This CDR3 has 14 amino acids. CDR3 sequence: CARSVNREGAEAFF. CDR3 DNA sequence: TGTGCCAGAAGCGTCAACAGGGAAGGGGCTGAAGCTTTCTTT.

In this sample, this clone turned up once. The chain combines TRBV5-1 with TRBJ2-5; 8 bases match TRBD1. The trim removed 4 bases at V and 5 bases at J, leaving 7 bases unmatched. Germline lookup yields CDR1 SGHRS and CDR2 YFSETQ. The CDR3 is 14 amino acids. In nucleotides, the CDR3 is TGCGCCAGCAGCGATCCAGGGGGCGCGGAGACCCAGTACTTC. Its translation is CASSDPGGAETQYF.

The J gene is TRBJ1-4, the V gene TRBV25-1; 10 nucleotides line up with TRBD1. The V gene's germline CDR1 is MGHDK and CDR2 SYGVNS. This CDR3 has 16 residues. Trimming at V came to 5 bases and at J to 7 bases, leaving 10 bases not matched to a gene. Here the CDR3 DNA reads TGTGCCAGCAGTCCCGGGACAGGGGTTTTGAGTGAAAAACTGTTTTTT. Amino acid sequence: CASSPGTGVLSEKLFF.

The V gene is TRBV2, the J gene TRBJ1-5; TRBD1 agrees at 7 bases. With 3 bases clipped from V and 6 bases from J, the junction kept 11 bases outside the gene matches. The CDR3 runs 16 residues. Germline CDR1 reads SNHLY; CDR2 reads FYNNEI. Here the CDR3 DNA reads TGTGCCAGCAGTGATGGGGGGACAGTTCAGGTTCAGCCCCAGCATTTT. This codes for CASSDGGTVQVQPQHF.

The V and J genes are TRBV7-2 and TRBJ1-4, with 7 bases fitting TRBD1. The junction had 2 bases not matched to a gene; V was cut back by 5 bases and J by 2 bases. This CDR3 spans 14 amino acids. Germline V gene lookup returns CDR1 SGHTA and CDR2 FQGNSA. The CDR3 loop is CASSPGGTNEKLFF. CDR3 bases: TGTGCCAGCAGCCCAGGGGGGACTAATGAAAAACTGTTTTTT.

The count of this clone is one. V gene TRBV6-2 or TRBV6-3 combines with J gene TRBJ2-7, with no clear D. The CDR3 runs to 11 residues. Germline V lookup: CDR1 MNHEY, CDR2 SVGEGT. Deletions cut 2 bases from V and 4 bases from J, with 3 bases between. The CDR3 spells CASSYAYEQYF. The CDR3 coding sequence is TGTGCCAGCAGTTACGCGTACGAGCAGTACTTC.

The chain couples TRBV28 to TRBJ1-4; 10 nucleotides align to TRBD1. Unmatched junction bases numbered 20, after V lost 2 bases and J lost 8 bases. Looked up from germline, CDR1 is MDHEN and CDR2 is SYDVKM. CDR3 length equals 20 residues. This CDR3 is CASSLVGQGTSVGLKEKLFF. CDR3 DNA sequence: TGTGCCAGCAGTTTAGTGGGACAGGGGACGTCAGTTGGGCTGAAGGAAAAACTGTTTTTT.

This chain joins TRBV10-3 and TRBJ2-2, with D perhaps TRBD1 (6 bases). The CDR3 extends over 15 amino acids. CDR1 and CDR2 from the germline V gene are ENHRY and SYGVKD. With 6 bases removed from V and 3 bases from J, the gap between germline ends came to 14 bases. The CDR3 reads CAIRGDRTYTGELFF. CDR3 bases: TGTGCCATCAGAGGAGACAGGACGTACACCGGGGAGCTGTTTTTT.

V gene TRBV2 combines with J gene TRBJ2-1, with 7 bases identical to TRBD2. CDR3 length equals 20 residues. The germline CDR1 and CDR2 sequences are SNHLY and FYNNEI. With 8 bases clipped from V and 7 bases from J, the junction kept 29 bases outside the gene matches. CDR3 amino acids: CASPRTGGRRAEGRRNEQFF. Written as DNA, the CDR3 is TGTGCCAGCCCCAGGACGGGGGGTAGGCGTGCGGAGGGCCGAAGAAATGAGCAGTTCTTC.

The CDR3 region is CASSATGASGTEAFF. The CDR3 DNA reads TGCGCCAGCAGCGCAACAGGGGCCTCAGGGACTGAAGCTTTCTTT. This chain uses TRBV5-1 with TRBJ1-1; the match to TRBD1 covers 7 bases. The CDR3 has 15 residues. Trimming cost V 4 bases and J 5 bases; bases outside gene matches: 11. CDR1 is SGHRS, CDR2 YFSETQ, per germline. The full variable domain, with the rest looked up from reference TRBV5-1 and TRBJ1-1, is KAGVTQTPRYLIKTRGQQVTLSCSPISGHRSVSWYQQTPGQGLQFLFEYFSETQRNKGNFPGRFSGRQFSNSRSEMNVSTLELGDSALYLCASSATGASGTEAFFGQGTRLTVV.

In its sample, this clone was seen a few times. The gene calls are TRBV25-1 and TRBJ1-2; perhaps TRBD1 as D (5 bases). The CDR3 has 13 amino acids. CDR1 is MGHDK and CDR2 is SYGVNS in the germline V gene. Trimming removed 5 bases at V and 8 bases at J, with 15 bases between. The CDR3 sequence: CASSQTDSGGYTF. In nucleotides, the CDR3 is TGTGCCAGCAGTCAAACAGACAGTGGAGGCTACACCTTC.

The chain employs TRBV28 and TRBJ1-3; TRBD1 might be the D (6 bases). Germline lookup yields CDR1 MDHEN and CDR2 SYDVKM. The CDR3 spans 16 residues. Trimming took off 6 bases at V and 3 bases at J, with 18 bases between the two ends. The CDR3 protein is CASSATGITFGNTIYF. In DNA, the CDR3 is TGTGCCAGCAGCGCCACAGGGATAACTTTTGGAAACACCATATATTTT.

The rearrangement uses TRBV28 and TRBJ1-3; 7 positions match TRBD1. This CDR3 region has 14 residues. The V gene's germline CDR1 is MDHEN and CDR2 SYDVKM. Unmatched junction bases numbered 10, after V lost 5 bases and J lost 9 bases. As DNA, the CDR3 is TGTGCCAGCAGTCCGGACAGGCCCCAGGGCACCATATATTTT. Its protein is CASSPDRPQGTIYF. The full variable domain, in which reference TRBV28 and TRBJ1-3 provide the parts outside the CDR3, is DVKVTQSSRYLVKRTGEKVFLECVQDMDHENMFWYRQDPGLGLRLIYFSYDVKMKEKGDIPEGYSVSREKKERFSLILESASTNQTSMYLCASSPDRPQGTIYFGEGSWLTVV.

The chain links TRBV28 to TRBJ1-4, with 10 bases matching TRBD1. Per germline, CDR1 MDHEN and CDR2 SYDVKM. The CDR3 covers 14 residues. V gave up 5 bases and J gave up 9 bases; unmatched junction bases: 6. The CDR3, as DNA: TGTGCCAGCAGTCGGACAGGGGGGACGAAAAAACTGTTTTTT. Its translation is CASSRTGGTKKLFF.

The CDR3 spells CASSSGTGQSSGNTIYF. The CDR3 DNA sequence: TGTGCCAGCAGCTCGGGGACAGGGCAATCCTCTGGAAACACCATATATTTT. The chain is built from TRBV7-2 and TRBJ1-3; 9 positions agree with TRBD1. V lost 4 bases to trimming and J lost 0 bases; unmatched junction nucleotides: 7. The CDR3 consists of 17 residues. The germline V gene has CDR1 SGHTA and CDR2 FQGNSA.